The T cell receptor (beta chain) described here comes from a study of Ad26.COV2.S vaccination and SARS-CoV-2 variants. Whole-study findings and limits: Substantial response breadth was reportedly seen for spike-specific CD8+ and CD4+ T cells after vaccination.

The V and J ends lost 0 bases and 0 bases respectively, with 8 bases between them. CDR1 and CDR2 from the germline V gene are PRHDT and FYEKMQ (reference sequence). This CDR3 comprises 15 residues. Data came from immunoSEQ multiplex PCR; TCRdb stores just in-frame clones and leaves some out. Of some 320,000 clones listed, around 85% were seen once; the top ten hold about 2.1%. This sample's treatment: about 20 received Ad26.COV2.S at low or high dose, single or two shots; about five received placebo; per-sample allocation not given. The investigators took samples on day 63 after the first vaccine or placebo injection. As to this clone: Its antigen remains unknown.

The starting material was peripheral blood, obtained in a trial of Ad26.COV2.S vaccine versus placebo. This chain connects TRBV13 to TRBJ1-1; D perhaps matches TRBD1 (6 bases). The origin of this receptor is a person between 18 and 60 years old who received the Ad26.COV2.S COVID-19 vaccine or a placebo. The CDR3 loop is CASSLGRGMNTEAFF. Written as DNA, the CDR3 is TGTGCCAGCAGCTTAGGCAGGGGCATGAACACTGAAGCTTTCTTT.